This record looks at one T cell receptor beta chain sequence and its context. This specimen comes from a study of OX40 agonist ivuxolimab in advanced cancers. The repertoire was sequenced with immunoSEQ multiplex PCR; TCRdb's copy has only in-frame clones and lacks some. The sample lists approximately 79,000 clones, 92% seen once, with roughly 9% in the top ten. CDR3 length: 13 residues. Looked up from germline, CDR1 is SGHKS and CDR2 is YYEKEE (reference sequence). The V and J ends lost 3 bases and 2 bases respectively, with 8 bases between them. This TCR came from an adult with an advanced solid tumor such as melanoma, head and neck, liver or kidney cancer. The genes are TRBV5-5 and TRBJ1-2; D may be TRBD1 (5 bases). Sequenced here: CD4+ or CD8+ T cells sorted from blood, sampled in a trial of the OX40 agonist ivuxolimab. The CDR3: CASSSDSNYGYTF. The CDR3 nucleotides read TGTGCCAGCAGCTCCGACAGCAACTATGGCTACACCTTC.